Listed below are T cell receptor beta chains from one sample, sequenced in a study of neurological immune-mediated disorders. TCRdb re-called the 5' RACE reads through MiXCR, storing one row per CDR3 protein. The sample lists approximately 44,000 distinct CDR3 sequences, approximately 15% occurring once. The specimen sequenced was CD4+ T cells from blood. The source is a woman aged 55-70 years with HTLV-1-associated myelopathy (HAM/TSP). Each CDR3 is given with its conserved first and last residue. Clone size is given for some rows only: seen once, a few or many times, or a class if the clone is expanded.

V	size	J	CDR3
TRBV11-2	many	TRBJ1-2	CASSLRDSYYGYTF
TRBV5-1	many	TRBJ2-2	CASSLSQSNTGELFF
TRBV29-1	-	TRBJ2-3	CSVQLAGGPGLADTQYF
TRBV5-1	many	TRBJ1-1	CASSWKGDGTEAFF
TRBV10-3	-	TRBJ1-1	CAISPGGLVEAFF
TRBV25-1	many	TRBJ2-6	CASSVHVSGANVLTF
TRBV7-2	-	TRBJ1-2	CASGRTGAEYGYSF
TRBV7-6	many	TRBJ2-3	CASSLEQGALADTQYF
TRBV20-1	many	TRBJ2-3	CSARGDRTYDTQYF
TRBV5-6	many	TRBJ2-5	CASSPLVTAGIQETQYF
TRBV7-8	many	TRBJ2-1	CASSLSDWNEQFF
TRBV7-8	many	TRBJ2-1	CASSRDSRHYNEQFF
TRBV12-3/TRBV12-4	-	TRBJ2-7	CASSLADSSYEQYF
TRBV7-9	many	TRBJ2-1	CASSHGQGSSYNEQFF
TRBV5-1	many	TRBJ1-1	CASSSVLTGNTEAFF
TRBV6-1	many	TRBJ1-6	CASSVQLGNSPLHF
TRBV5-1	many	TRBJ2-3	CASSSTGFFTDTQYF
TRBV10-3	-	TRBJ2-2	CAIQPPGHNTGELFF
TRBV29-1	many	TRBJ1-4	CSVWGKGLTATNEKLFF
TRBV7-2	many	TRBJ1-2	CASSSVGGAWDGYTF
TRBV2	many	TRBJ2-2	CASSEARGVTGELFF
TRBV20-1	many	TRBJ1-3	CSARDQGARTISGNTIYF
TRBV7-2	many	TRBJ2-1	CASSLAQGEGLYNEQFF
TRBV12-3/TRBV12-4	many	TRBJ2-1	CASSHRDQEQFF
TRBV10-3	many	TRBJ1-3	CAISVQPGNTIYF
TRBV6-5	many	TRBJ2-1	CASRSLGIRSNEQFF
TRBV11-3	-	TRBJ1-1	CASSADPGQGAGRAFF
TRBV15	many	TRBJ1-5	CATSRDRRKGTGWDQPQHF
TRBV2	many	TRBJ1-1	CASSGAWGEVTEAFF
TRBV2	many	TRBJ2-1	CASAPGTAGNEQFF
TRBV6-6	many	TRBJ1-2	CASSQDRGGGGYTF
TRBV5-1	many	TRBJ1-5	CASSLRESGQPQHF
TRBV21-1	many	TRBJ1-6	CASSKHEGRNSPLHF
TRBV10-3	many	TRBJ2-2	CAISESVAGAISNTGELFF
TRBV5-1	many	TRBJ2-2	CASSSGQYYTGELFF
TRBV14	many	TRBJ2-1	CASSRNRDRTLYTYNEQFF
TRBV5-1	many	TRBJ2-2	CASSFTPGLAGELFF
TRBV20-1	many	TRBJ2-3	CSARDPFGGGRSDTQYF
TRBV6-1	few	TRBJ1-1	CASTRTGSGAEAFF